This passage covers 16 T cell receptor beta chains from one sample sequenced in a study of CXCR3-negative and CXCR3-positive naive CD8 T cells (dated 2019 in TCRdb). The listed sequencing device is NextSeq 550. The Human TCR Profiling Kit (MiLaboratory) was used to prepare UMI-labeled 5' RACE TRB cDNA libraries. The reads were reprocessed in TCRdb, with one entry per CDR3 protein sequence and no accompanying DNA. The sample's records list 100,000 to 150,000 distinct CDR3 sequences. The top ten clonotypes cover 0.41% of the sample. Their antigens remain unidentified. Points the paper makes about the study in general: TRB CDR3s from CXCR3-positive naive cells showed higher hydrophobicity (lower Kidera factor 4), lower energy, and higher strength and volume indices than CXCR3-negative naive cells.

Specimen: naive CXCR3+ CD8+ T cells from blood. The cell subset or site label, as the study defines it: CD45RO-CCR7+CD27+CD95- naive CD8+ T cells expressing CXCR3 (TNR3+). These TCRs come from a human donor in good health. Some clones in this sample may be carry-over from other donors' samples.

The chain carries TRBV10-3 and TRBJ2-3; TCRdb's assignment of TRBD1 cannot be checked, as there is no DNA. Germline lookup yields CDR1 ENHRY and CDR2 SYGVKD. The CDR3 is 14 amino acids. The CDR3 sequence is CAISDPAGVDTQYF.

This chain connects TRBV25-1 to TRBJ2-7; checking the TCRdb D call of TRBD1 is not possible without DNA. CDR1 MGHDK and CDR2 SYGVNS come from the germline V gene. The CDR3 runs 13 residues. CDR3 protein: CASSPPRDHEQYF.

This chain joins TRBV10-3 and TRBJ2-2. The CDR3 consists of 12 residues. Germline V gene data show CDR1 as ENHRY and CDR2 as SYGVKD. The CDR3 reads CAISESSGELFF.

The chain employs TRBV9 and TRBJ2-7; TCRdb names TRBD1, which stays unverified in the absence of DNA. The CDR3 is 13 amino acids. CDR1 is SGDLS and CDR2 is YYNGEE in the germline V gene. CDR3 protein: CASSVGDSNEQYF.

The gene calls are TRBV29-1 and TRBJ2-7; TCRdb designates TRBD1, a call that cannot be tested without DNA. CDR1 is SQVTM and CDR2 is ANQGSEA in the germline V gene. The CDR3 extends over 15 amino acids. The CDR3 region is CSVRGTDREPYEQYF.

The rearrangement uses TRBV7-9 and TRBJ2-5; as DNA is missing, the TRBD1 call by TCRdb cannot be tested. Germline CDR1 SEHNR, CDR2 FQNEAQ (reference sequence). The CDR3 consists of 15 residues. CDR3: CASVSIEGAQETQYF.

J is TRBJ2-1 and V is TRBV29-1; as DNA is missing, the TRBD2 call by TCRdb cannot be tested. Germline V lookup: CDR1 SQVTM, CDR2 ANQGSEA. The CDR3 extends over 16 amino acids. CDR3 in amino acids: CSVFPTSGGPYNEQFF.

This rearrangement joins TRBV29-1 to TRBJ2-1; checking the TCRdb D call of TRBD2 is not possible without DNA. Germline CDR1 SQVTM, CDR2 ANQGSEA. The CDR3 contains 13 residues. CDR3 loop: CSAGLPTYNEQFF.

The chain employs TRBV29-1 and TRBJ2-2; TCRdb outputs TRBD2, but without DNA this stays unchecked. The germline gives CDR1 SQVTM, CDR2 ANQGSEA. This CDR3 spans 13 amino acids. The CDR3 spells CSVDEGDTGELFF.

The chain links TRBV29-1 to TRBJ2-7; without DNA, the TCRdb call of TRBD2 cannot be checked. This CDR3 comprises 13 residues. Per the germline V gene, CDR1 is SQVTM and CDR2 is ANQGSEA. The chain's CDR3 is CSVVSEPAYEQYF.

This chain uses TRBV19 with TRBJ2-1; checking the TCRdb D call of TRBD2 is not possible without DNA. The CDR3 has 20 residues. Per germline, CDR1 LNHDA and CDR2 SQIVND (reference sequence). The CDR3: CASSIDPSGLAGSSYNEQFF.

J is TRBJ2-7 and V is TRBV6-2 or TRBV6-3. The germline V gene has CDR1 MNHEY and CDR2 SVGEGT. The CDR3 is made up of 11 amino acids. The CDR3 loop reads CASSTPYEQYF.

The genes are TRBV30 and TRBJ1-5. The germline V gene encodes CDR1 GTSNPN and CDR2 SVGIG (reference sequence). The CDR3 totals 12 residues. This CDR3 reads CAWTEGKRPQHF.

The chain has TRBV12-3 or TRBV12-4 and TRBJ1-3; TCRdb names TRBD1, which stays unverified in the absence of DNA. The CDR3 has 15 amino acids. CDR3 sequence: CASSFGGNSGNTIYF.

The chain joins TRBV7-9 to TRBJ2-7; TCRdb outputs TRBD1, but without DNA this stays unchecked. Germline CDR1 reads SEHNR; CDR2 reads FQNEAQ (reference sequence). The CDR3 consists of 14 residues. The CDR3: CASSRPGHSYEQYF. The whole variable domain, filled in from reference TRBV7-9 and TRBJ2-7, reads DTGVSQNPRHKITKRGQNVTFRCDPISEHNRLYWYRQTLGQGPEFLTYFQNEAQLEKSRLLSDRFSAERPKGSFSTLEIQRTEQGDSAMYLCASSRPGHSYEQYFGPGTRLTVT.

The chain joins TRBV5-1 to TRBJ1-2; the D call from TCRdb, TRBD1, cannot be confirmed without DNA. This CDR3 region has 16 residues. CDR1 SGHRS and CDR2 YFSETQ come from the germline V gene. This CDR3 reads CASSDHRDRANYGYTF.